The following is a T cell receptor (beta chain) sequence with its context. Its antigen is not identified. Sequencing used immunoSEQ multiplex PCR; TCRdb keeps in-frame clones, though not all of them. Of about 2.1 million clones listed, under 95% are singletons. Unmatched junction bases numbered 6, after V lost 5 bases and J lost 4 bases. The CDR3 extends over 15 amino acids. The germline CDR1 and CDR2 sequences are LNHDA and SQIVND (reference sequence). The data are from a study of shared clonotypes between healthy human individuals. Study-wide context: Donors, aged 18 to 49, were a couple of women and a few men. Each donor's CD4 naive and CD4 memory cells filled three plates apiece, CD8 naive two, and CD8 memory one. General study points: Incompleteness in sorted-subset sequencing, despite large depth, was shown by rarefaction. Around 5% of naive CD4 clonotypes were common to a handful of donors.

CD45RO-negative CD8 cells positively selected for CCR7 made up the naive population, which excluded terminally differentiated effector memory CD45RA+ cells. The sample taken for sequencing was naive CD8+ T cells from PBMCs. This receptor was obtained from a man aged 18 to 29 in good health. Some clones in this sample may be carry-over from other donors' samples. The V call is TRBV19, the J call TRBJ1-4, with 8 positions matching TRBD1. The chain's CDR3 is CASSPEDRDNEKLFF. As DNA, the CDR3 is TGTGCCAGTAGTCCGGAGGACAGGGATAATGAAAAACTGTTTTTT.